One T cell receptor (beta chain) is described in this entry. The protocol was immunoSEQ multiplex PCR, while the TCRdb copy is restricted to in-frame clones and leaves out a portion. The sample has about 1.5 million clones, roughly 98% seen once. These data are taken from a study of shared clonotypes between healthy human individuals. The sequenced material came from naive CD4+ T cells sorted from blood. Subset denoted: CD45RA+ positively selected. The sequence was collected from a man aged 25-45 years in good health.

CDR3 coding DNA: TGTGCCAGTAGTCCCCAGGGTCAGCCCCAGCATTTT. It yields the protein CASSPQGQPQHF. The V call is TRBV19, the J call TRBJ1-5; weak D call: TRBD1 (5 bases). The CDR3 spans 12 residues. Trimming removed 5 bases from V and 6 bases from J, with 8 bases in between. Germline V gene lookup returns CDR1 LNHDA and CDR2 SQIVND (reference sequence). Together with reference TRBV19 and TRBJ1-5, the CDR3 gives the full variable domain: DGGITQSPKYLFRKEGQNVTLSCEQNLNHDAMYWYRQDPGQGLRLIYYSQIVNDFQKGDIAEGYSVSREKKESFPLTVTSAQKNPTAFYLCASSPQGQPQHFGDGTRLSIL.